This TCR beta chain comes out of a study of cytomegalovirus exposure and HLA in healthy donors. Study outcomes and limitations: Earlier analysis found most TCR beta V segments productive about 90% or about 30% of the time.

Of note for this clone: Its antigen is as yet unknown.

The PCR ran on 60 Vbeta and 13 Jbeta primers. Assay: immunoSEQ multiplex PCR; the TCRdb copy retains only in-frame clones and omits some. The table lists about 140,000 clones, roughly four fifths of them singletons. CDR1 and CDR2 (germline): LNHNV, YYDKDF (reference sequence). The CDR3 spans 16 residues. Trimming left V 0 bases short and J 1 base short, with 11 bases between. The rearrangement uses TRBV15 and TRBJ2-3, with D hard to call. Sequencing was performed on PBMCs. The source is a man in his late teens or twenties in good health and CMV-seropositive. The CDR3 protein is CATSRDRGRGTDTQYF. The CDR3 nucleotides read TGTGCCACCAGCAGAGATCGCGGCCGGGGCACAGATACGCAGTATTTT.